Shown below are 24 T cell receptor beta chains from a single sample sequenced in a study of T cell repertoires in aging, cancer and after chemotherapy. Peripheral blood genomic DNA, not sorted cells or RNA, was the template. TRB rearrangements spanning V, D and J were amplified using mixed TRB-A/B primers. TCRdb used MiXCR to reprocess the multiplex PCR reads, holding one entry per CDR3 protein. The table records approximately 2,000 distinct CDR3 sequences, about 25% of them present only once. Sample: blood. These receptors all come from a human donor with a solid tumor.

This clonotype is classed as medium-sized. The chain couples TRBV6-4 to TRBJ2-1; 9 nucleotides agree with TRBD2. CDR3 length: 13 amino acids. Unmatched junction bases numbered 7, after V lost 8 bases and J lost 8 bases. From germline, CDR1 is MRHNA and CDR2 SNTAGT. CDR3 sequence (DNA): TGTGCCAGCGGCAGCGGGGGGAGAGATGAGCAGTTCTTC. Translating it yields CASGSGGRDEQFF.

The genes are TRBV28 and TRBJ1-2, with 7 bases lining up with TRBD1. The CDR3 has 16 amino acids. Germline loops: CDR1 MDHEN, CDR2 SYDVKM. V was pared by 10 bases and J by 0 bases, with 14 bases of the junction left unmatched. CDR3 in amino acids: CANSTLQGSTNYGYTF. The CDR3 DNA follows: TGTGCCAACAGCACCCTACAGGGGTCCACTAACTATGGCTACACCTTC.

This chain connects TRBV7-2 to TRBJ2-7, with TRBD2 identical over 11 bases. The germline V gene has CDR1 SGHTA and CDR2 FQGNSA. With 1 base clipped from V and 3 bases from J, the junction kept 2 bases outside the gene matches. This CDR3 region has 15 residues. For the CDR3, the DNA is TGTGCCAGCAGCTTAGTAGGGACTAGCGGCTACGAGCAGTACTTC. This sequence encodes CASSLVGTSGYEQYF.

This clonotype is termed medium-sized. The chain joins TRBV7-2 to TRBJ2-5, with a possible D match to TRBD2 (7 bases). Germline V gene lookup returns CDR1 SGHTA and CDR2 FQGNSA. V lost 4 bases, J lost 5 bases, and 14 bases lay in between. This CDR3 spans 14 amino acids. This chain's CDR3 is CASSYGGRSETQYF. The CDR3 DNA reads as TGTGCCAGCAGCTACGGGGGGCGCTCGGAGACCCAGTACTTC.

V usage is TRBV5-6 and J usage is TRBJ2-3, with 7 nucleotides matching TRBD2. The CDR3 runs 16 residues. Germline CDR1 reads SGHDT; CDR2 reads YYEEEE. Trimming cost V 7 bases and J 2 bases; bases outside gene matches: 13. The CDR3 sequence is CASGTPNSGPTDTQYF. CDR3 DNA sequence: TGTGCCAGCGGGACCCCCAATAGCGGGCCCACAGATACGCAGTATTTT.

The CDR3 nucleotides read TGTGCCAGCAGTGGCGGGACTAGCGGTTCAGATACGCAGTATTTT. The encoded protein is CASSGGTSGSDTQYF. The J gene is TRBJ2-3, the V gene TRBV6-4, with TRBD2 matching over 11 bases. Germline loops: CDR1 MRHNA, CDR2 SNTAGT. The V gene end was trimmed by 4 bases and the J gene end by 4 bases; junction bases not matched to a gene: 4. The CDR3 is made up of 15 amino acids.

This clonotype qualifies as medium-sized. The CDR3 region has the DNA TGTGCCAGCAGCAACCAACTAGCGGGCGAGCAGTACTTC. Translation gives CASSNQLAGEQYF. This chain links TRBV7-2 with TRBJ2-7, with 9 bases that match TRBD2. This CDR3 has 13 amino acids. Trimming at V came to 5 bases and at J to 6 bases, leaving 5 bases not matched to a gene. Germline CDR1 and CDR2: SGHTA and FQGNSA. The complete variable domain, with remaining parts taken from reference TRBV7-2 and TRBJ2-7, reads GAGVSQSPSNKVTEKGKDVELRCDPISGHTALYWYRQSLGQGLEFLIYFQGNSAPDKSGLPSDRFSAERTGGSVSTLTIQRTQQEDSAVYLCASSNQLAGEQYFGPGTRLTVT.

The table lists this clonotype with a few counts. V gene TRBV18 combines with J gene TRBJ1-5, with D possibly TRBD1 on 5 matching bases. The germline CDR1 and CDR2 sequences are KGHSH and LQKENI. CDR3 length equals 14 residues. Trimming left V 2 bases short and J 1 base short, with 6 bases between. In DNA, the CDR3 is TGTGCCAGCTCACCAGGGGCCAGCAATCAGCCCCAGCATTTT. This sequence encodes CASSPGASNQPQHF.

The V and J genes are TRBV11-2 and TRBJ2-7; 13 bases align to TRBD2. V shed 5 bases, J shed 13 bases, and the junction held 8 bases outside the gene matches. There are 13 residues in the CDR3. Germline loops: CDR1 SGHAT, CDR2 FQNNGV. This CDR3 reads CASSTGLAGLAYF. The CDR3 DNA follows: TGTGCCAGCAGCACGGGACTAGCGGGGCTGGCTTACTTC.

This clonotype was recorded once. The rearrangement links TRBV9 to TRBJ1-4; D not certain. Trimming pared 0 bases from V and 0 bases from J, leaving 6 bases between. Germline V gene sequence: CDR1 SGDLS, CDR2 YYNGEE. This CDR3 spans 15 amino acids. The CDR3, as DNA: TGTGCCAGCAGCGTAGCCGGCGCAACTAATGAAAAACTGTTTTTT. Its protein is CASSVAGATNEKLFF.

This clonotype is deemed large. V and J are TRBV20-1 and TRBJ1-2; unclear D gene. CDR3 length: 13 residues. Trimming shortened V by 2 bases and J by 0 bases, and 7 bases separated the two germline ends. The germline CDR1 and CDR2 sequences are DFQATT and SNEGSKA (reference sequence). The CDR3 is CSARPGANYGYTF. CDR3 bases: TGCAGTGCTAGACCAGGAGCTAACTATGGCTACACCTTC.

Regarding this clonotype: This may be a read error: a much more frequent sequence differs by one nucleotide. This CDR3 is missing its conserved last phenylalanine or tryptophan, likely due to a read error. This rearrangement joins TRBV29-1 to TRBJ1-1, with unresolved D. The ends were cut back, 7 bases at V and 0 bases at J, with 12 bases in the middle. This CDR3 comprises 13 residues. Germline V gives CDR1 SQVTM, CDR2 ANQGSEA. The CDR3 protein is CSAYGQLNTEAFS. The DNA for the CDR3 is TGCAGCGCCTATGGCCAGCTGAACACTGAAGCTTTCTCT.

The chain couples TRBV5-1 to TRBJ2-1; 10 nucleotides align to TRBD1. The germline V gene has CDR1 SGHRS and CDR2 YFSETQ. CDR3 length: 15 amino acids. V trimming: 4 bases; J trimming: 9 bases; junction bases outside the gene matches: 10. This chain's CDR3 is CASSTGTGVVGEQFF. The CDR3 region has the DNA TGCGCCAGCAGCACTGGGACAGGGGTCGTAGGTGAGCAGTTCTTC.

The chain combines TRBV28 with TRBJ2-3; the D call may be TRBD1 or TRBD2 (5 bases each). Per germline, CDR1 MDHEN and CDR2 SYDVKM. Trimming shortened V by 6 bases and J by 6 bases, and 22 bases separated the two germline ends. There are 16 residues in the CDR3. CDR3 nucleotide sequence: TGTGCCAGCAGCCCTAGGGGACCCGCCTTGATGGATACGCAGTATTTT. Residues: CASSPRGPALMDTQYF.

This clonotype rates as medium-sized. This rearrangement joins TRBV30 to TRBJ2-1; D remains ambiguous. The CDR3 contains 13 residues. The germline V and J ends were trimmed by 0 bases and 9 bases, with 12 bases remaining between them. In germline, CDR1 is GTSNPN, CDR2 SVGIG (reference sequence). DNA of the CDR3: TGTGCCTGGAGTGTCCCACCCCTGGGTGAGCAGTTCTTC. Protein product: CAWSVPPLGEQFF.

This clonotype ranks as medium-sized (0.01 to 0.1%). J is TRBJ2-3 and V is TRBV30; tentatively, D is TRBD1 or TRBD2 (5 bases each). Germline V gives CDR1 GTSNPN, CDR2 SVGIG (reference sequence). The CDR3 has 11 residues. The V end lost 2 bases, the J end lost 6 bases, and 6 bases lay between the germline ends. The CDR3 region is CAWSWGDTQYF. In nucleotides, the CDR3 is TGTGCCTGGAGTTGGGGGGATACGCAGTATTTT.

This clonotype was detected only a few times. The V and J genes are TRBV6-2 or TRBV6-3 and TRBJ2-7, with TRBD2 identical over 7 bases. Germline V gene lookup returns CDR1 MNHEY and CDR2 SVGEGT. The CDR3 is 16 residues long. V shed 5 bases, J shed 1 base, and the junction held 11 bases outside the gene matches. CDR3 nucleotide sequence: TGTGCCAGCAGTCCCTCACCAGCGGGGTGGTCCTACGAGCAGTACTTC. Encoded protein: CASSPSPAGWSYEQYF.

This clonotype came up a few times. V gene TRBV10-3 combines with J gene TRBJ1-2, with no clear D. The CDR3 is made up of 13 amino acids. Trimming left V 6 bases short and J 4 bases short, with 12 bases between. Germline V gene sequence: CDR1 ENHRY, CDR2 SYGVKD. In DNA form, the CDR3 reads TGTGCCATCAGGAAGCAGCCCGGCTATGGCTACACCTTC. Amino acids: CAIRKQPGYGYTF.

The chain combines TRBV18 with TRBJ1-5; D call uncertain. The CDR3 covers 13 residues. Trimming shortened V by 2 bases and J by 4 bases, and 6 bases separated the two germline ends. Germline CDR1 is KGHSH and CDR2 is LQKENI. Written as DNA, the CDR3 is TGTGCCAGCTCACCAGCGGGAAATCAGCCCCAGCATTTT. Amino acid sequence: CASSPAGNQPQHF.

The chain couples TRBV20-1 to TRBJ2-1; 10 nucleotides agree with TRBD2. The CDR3 totals 17 residues. From germline, CDR1 is DFQATT and CDR2 SNEGSKA (reference sequence). V dropped 5 bases and J dropped 5; count of bases not matched to a gene: 15. CDR3 DNA sequence: TGCAGTGCTCAACCCCGTCCGGGACTAGCGACCCACAATGAGCAGTTCTTC. It is translated as CSAQPRPGLATHNEQFF.

Of note for this clonotype: A clone one base away is much larger, so this may be a read error. V gene TRBV5-6 combines with J gene TRBJ1-1; TRBD1 agrees at 7 bases. This CDR3 region has 16 residues. Per germline, CDR1 SGHDT and CDR2 YYEEEE. CDR3 loop: CASSFKGQSLNTEAVF. CDR3 nucleotides: TGTGCCAGCAGCTTTAAGGGACAGTCGTTAAACACTGAAGCTGTCTTT.

This clonotype showed up just a few times. This chain connects TRBV5-1 to TRBJ1-1; 9 bases match TRBD1. J lost 0 bases, V lost 0 bases, and 3 bases had no gene match. This CDR3 is built from 16 residues. Germline V gene data show CDR1 as SGHRS and CDR2 as YFSETQ. The CDR3: CASSLGTGDMNTEAFF. CDR3 DNA sequence: TGCGCCAGCAGCTTGGGGACAGGGGACATGAACACTGAAGCTTTCTTT. The full variable domain, its missing parts supplied by reference TRBV5-1 and TRBJ1-1, is KAGVTQTPRYLIKTRGQQVTLSCSPISGHRSVSWYQQTPGQGLQFLFEYFSETQRNKGNFPGRFSGRQFSNSRSEMNVSTLELGDSALYLCASSLGTGDMNTEAFFGQGTRLTVV.

Only a few counts were recorded for this clonotype. The gene calls are TRBV5-6 and TRBJ2-1; TRBD2 is a possible D gene (6 bases). The CDR3 covers 18 residues. V was trimmed by 2 bases and J by 0 bases, leaving 18 bases between them. Per germline, CDR1 SGHDT and CDR2 YYEEEE. CDR3 in amino acids: CASSLGLNGGVSYNEQFF. In DNA, the CDR3 is TGTGCCAGCAGCTTAGGCCTAAACGGAGGGGTCTCCTACAATGAGCAGTTCTTC.

The rearrangement links TRBV7-2 to TRBJ1-5; D may be TRBD1 (5 bases). V was cut by 5 bases and J by 2 bases, with 13 bases left in between. The germline V gene has CDR1 SGHTA and CDR2 FQGNSA. This CDR3 is 15 amino acids long. The CDR3 spells CASSPTPGGNQPQHF. The CDR3 coding sequence is TGTGCCAGCAGCCCTACCCCGGGGGGCAATCAGCCCCAGCATTTT.